This T cell receptor beta chain is from a study of radiation and T cells in renal cell carcinoma. Study-level background: Nephrectomy followed 15 Gy stereotactic body radiation by 4 weeks.

Comments on this clone: The antigen remains undetermined.

Regarding time point: blood 2 weeks post-SBRT. This sample's treatment: 15 Gy SBRT to primary tumor, nephrectomy 4 weeks later. The patient's renal cell carcinoma had clear cell pathology. General study points: In blood, top tumor clones expanded by 2 weeks, shrinking by 4.

Assay: immunoSEQ multiplex PCR; the TCRdb copy retains only in-frame clones and omits some. This sample has roughly 130,000 clones, with approximately 80% found just once. Germline CDR1 reads MGHDK; CDR2 reads SYGVNS. This CDR3 is built from 14 residues. V shed 3 bases and J 3 bases; nucleotides not matched to a gene: 5. The sample here was blood, taken from a patient whose treatment included radiotherapy and nephrectomy. The rearrangement uses TRBV25-1 and TRBJ2-7; 7 nucleotides align to TRBD2. The sequence derives from an older woman with renal cell carcinoma. DNA of the CDR3: TGTGCCAGCAGTGATCCTAGCGGAGTCTACGAGCAGTACTTC. This codes for CASSDPSGVYEQYF.